Listed here is a single T cell receptor (beta chain). This clonotype came up a few times. Its antigen remains unidentified. No base quality information exists; no much larger clone differs at one position. Ficoll-Paque density gradient centrifugation was used to isolate PBMCs. These data are taken from a study of T-cell memory formation after mild COVID-19 (TCRdb year 2021). For context, the study as a whole: TCR sequence clusters from the two donors were largely donor specific. T-cell clones expanding and contracting after mild COVID-19 in a couple of donors were tracked by longitudinal TCRalpha and TCRbeta repertoire sequencing. Two young, previously healthy adult volunteers, one female and one male, were included in the cohort. Results the study describes overall, beyond this receptor: Clones contracting from day 15 to 85 had balanced CD4/CD8 phenotypes, while a second wave expanding from day 15 to 37 was biased towards CD4+. Contracting CD4+ clones appeared mostly in the CM and EM memory subsets, whereas CD8+ clones were enriched in EMRA. The study included only a couple of mild cases, and larger cohorts that include severe cases with pre-infection samples were judged to be necessary. SARS-CoV-2 specificity was not confirmed for the second-wave clones peaking on day 37. The detection of some responding clones in pre-infection memory suggests that pre-existing cross-reactive memory T cells joined the SARS-CoV-2 response.

For sequencing, an Illumina NovaSeq 6000 was employed. TCRalpha and TCRbeta cDNA libraries were constructed by 5'RACE with constant-segment primers, with sample barcodes and unique molecular identifiers being introduced. RNA was extracted from every sample with Trizol reagent. Libraries were amplified in two PCR steps, with a second sample barcode and Illumina TruSeq adapters added in the second step. Sequencing of the libraries was done on an Illumina NovaSeq, producing 2 x 150 bp paired-end reads. In the paper's pipeline: Demultiplexing of reads and collapsing into UMI-guided consensus sequences were performed with migec v1.2.7. Using mixcr v2.1.11, UMI consensuses were aligned to TRA and TRB V and J templates and then assembled into clonotypes. A clonotype was counted as expanded or contracted only if both edgeR and NoisET called the change significant, with noise models trained on biological replicates. For edgeR calls, the thresholds were a false discovery rate-adjusted p below 0.01 and a log2 fold-change of 1. As an exploratory analysis of dynamics, max-normalized trajectories of the 1000 most abundant clonotypes were examined with PCA combined with hierarchical clustering. Separately sequenced CD4+ and CD8+ repertoires were used to assign a CD4 or CD8 phenotype to each responding clone. TCRdb's own reprocessing of the public reads used fastp at Q25 and MiXCR and kept productive beta chains. Each record represents a unique CDR3 protein, reported with the most common genes and DNA among its rows. These V and J calls rely on TCRdb rather than the paper's analysis. In this sample the table shows roughly 310,000 distinct CDR3 sequences, around a sixth of which occur a single time. Of the sample, about a fifth is held by the ten largest clones.

The germline ends are 17 bases apart after V is trimmed by 5 bases and J by 3 bases. The germline V gene (reference sequence) specifies SEHNR as CDR1 and FQNEAQ as CDR2. There are 16 amino acids in the CDR3, from cysteine to phenylalanine inclusive. The CDR3 DNA has 48 bases and is translated from base 1. Rearrangement joined TRBV7-9 to TRBJ2-1, with the D gene call left open. This TCR was sampled from a young man who had mild COVID-19 (a few samples of this study predate the infection). The sample titles of this study are shuffled in the database, so cell type and time point are left out; the donor was told from shared clones. The sequenced material came from PBMCs or a T cell subset sorted from them (not recorded which). CDR3 region: CASSLPGPLGYNEQFF. The DNA is TGTGCCAGCAGCCTACCTGGCCCCCTCGGCTACAATGAGCAGTTCTTC.